This T cell receptor (beta chain) was obtained from a study of blood T cells in healthy people across ages. The second PCR ran about 7 to 12 cycles with a sample-barcoded 5' primer and J-beta primers. One entry per CDR3 protein results from TCRdb running MiXCR on the 5' RACE reads. The sample has about 640,000 distinct CDR3 sequences; 40% to 45% are singletons. This CDR3 is 14 amino acids long. V lost 8 bases to trimming and J lost 2 bases, with 13 bases between them. Germline V gene lookup returns CDR1 MNHEY and CDR2 SMNVEV (reference sequence). The clonotype was recovered from an elderly man in good health. The sequencing input was blood. The rearrangement uses TRBV27 and TRBJ2-1; D is perhaps TRBD1 (6 bases). The CDR3 reads CASAGDGTYNEQFF. The CDR3 DNA reads TGTGCCAGCGCAGGGGATGGTACCTACAATGAGCAGTTCTTC.